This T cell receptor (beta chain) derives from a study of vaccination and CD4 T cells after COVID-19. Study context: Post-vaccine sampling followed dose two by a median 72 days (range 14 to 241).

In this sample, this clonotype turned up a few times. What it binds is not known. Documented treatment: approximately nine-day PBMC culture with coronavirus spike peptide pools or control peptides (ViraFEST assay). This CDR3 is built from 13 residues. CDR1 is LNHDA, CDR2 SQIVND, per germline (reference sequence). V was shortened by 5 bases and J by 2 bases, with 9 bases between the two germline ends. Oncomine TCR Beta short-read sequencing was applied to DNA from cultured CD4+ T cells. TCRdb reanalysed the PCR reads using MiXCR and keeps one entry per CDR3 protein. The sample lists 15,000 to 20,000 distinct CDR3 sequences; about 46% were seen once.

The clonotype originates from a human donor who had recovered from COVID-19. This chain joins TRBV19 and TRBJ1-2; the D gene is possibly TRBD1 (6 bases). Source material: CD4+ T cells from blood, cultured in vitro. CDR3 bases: TGTGCCAGTAGTGCGGACAGAAACTATGGCTACACCTTC. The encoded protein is CASSADRNYGYTF. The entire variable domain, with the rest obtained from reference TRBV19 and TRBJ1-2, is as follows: DGGITQSPKYLFRKEGQNVTLSCEQNLNHDAMYWYRQDPGQGLRLIYYSQIVNDFQKGDIAEGYSVSREKKESFPLTVTSAQKNPTAFYLCASSADRNYGYTFGSGTRLTVV.